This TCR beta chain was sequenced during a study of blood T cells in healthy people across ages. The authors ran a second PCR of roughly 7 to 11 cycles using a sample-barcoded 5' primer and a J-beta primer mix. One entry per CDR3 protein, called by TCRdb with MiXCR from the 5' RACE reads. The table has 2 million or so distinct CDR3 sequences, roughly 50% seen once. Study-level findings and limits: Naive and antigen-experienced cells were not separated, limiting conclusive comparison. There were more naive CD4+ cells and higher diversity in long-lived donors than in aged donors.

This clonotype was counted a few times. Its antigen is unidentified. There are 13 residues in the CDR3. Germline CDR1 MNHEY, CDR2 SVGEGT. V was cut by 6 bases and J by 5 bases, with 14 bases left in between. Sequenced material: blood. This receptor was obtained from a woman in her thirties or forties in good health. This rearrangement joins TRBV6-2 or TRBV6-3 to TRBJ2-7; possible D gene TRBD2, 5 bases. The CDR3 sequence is CASSRSDFDEQYF. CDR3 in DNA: TGTGCCAGCAGCCGATCGGACTTCGACGAGCAGTACTTC.